This T cell receptor beta chain derives from a study of tumor and adjacent non-tumor tissue in lung cancer. Study summary: The patients, 9 to 11 men and 5 or 6 women, were roughly 31 to 85 with stage I to III disease. Some 3.9 million productive TCRbeta reads were obtained per sample on average.

CDR1 and CDR2 from the germline V gene are MDHEN and SYDVKM. Trimming stripped 3 bases from V and 2 bases from J, with 11 bases between. This CDR3 comprises 14 residues. No cell sorting was done before RNA was extracted from the tissue. The library came from three nested PCR rounds adapted from ARM-PCR protocols. TCRdb used MiXCR to reprocess the multiplex PCR reads, holding one entry per CDR3 protein. The sample has tens of thousands of distinct CDR3 sequences; approximately 63% are singletons. The origin of this receptor is a man aged 45-65 years with non-small cell lung cancer. The genes are TRBV28 and TRBJ2-7; the D is unclear. The specimen sequenced was lung tumor tissue. The CDR3 DNA reads as TGTGCCAGCAGTTTTTCTCCCCCCCCCTACGAGCAGTACTTC. As protein: CASSFSPPPYEQYF. Full variable domain (remainder filled in from reference TRBV28 and TRBJ2-7): DVKVTQSSRYLVKRTGEKVFLECVQDMDHENMFWYRQDPGLGLRLIYFSYDVKMKEKGDIPEGYSVSREKKERFSLILESASTNQTSMYLCASSFSPPPYEQYFGPGTRLTVT.